The 14 T cell receptor beta chains below were found in one sample sequenced in a study of control samples from healthy donors and cancer patients. Assay used: immunoSEQ multiplex PCR; TCRdb lists only in-frame clones, some missing. In the table there are 40,000 to 55,000 clones, approximately 90% of which are singletons. Sequencing input: PBMCs. Receptor source: a woman between 40 and 50 years old with head and neck cancer.

V is TRBV19 and J is TRBJ2-1; D not resolved. Per the germline V gene, CDR1 is LNHDA and CDR2 is SQIVND (reference sequence). The CDR3 loop spans 15 amino acids. V gave up 3 bases and J gave up 0 bases, with 9 bases separating them. The CDR3 coding sequence is TGTGCCAGTAGTATTTACACCAGCTCCTACAATGAGCAGTTCTTC. It yields the protein CASSIYTSSYNEQFF.

The chain employs TRBV28 and TRBJ1-5; no firm D call. The length of the CDR3 is 15 residues. The germline CDR1 and CDR2 sequences are MDHEN and SYDVKM. The V end lost 4 bases, the J end lost 11 bases, and 21 bases lay between the germline ends. The CDR3 sequence: CASSSMFSDSSAQHF. In DNA, the CDR3 is TGTGCCAGCAGTTCCATGTTTTCTGACTCATCAGCCCAGCATTTT.

The table lists this clone with a count of one. This chain connects TRBV29-1 to TRBJ2-7; 10 nucleotides line up with TRBD1. The germline V gene encodes CDR1 SQVTM and CDR2 ANQGSEA. This CDR3 has 13 residues. Germline trimming cut 6 bases from V and 6 bases from J; bases unmatched to any gene: 8. CDR3 DNA: TGCAGCGTAGCCGGGACAGGGGAATTCGAGCAGTACTTC. Translating it yields CSVAGTGEFEQYF.

This chain joins TRBV5-4 and TRBJ2-2; 7 bases map to TRBD2. The germline gives CDR1 SGHNT, CDR2 YYREEE (reference sequence). The CDR3 is 15 amino acids. Losses at the gene ends were 3 bases for V and 4 bases for J; bases not matched to a gene: 6. In DNA form, the CDR3 reads TGTGCCAGCAGCTCCTTCCAGCGGGGCACCGGGGAGCTGTTTTTT. It yields the protein CASSSFQRGTGELFF.

This clone occurred once. V is TRBV27 and J is TRBJ1-1; 7 bases map to TRBD1. Trimming cost V 0 bases and J 0 bases; bases outside gene matches: 4. Germline V lookup: CDR1 MNHEY, CDR2 SMNVEV (reference sequence). CDR3 length: 16 amino acids. CDR3 coding DNA: TGTGCCAGCAGTTTATCAAGGGGGCCTTTGAACACTGAAGCTTTCTTT. Translating gives CASSLSRGPLNTEAFF.

This clone has only one observation. The chain uses TRBV5-5 and TRBJ1-1, with D unresolved. V dropped 0 bases and J dropped 9 bases, with 9 bases sitting between them. The CDR3 has 12 amino acids. Germline V gene lookup returns CDR1 SGHKS and CDR2 YYEKEE (reference sequence). The CDR3 nucleotides are TGTGCCAGCAGCTTGGGCCTTAGTCAAGCTTTCTTT. Translating it yields CASSLGLSQAFF.

The chain couples TRBV4-1 to TRBJ2-7; D is uncertain. The CDR3 sequence is 14 residues long. Germline V lookup: CDR1 MGHRA, CDR2 YSYEKL. Trimming stripped 3 bases from V and 5 bases from J, with 14 bases between. For the CDR3, the DNA is TGCGCCAGCAGCCAGGCCACACCTACCCACGAGCAGTACTTC. The encoded protein is CASSQATPTHEQYF.

The chain links TRBV5-1 to TRBJ2-7; tentatively, D is TRBD1 or TRBD2 (7 bases each). The CDR3 has 15 amino acids. Trimming shortened V by 3 bases and J by 5 bases, and 18 bases separated the two germline ends. Germline assignment: CDR1 SGHRS and CDR2 YFSETQ. Here the CDR3 reads CASSWGGGRGDEQYF. CDR3 DNA sequence: TGCGCCAGCAGCTGGGGCGGGGGCAGGGGGGACGAGCAGTACTTC.

The chain combines TRBV6-1 with TRBJ1-4; 7 positions match TRBD1. Trimming removed 4 bases from V and 7 bases from J; junction bases left unmatched: 18. This CDR3 comprises 18 residues. Germline CDR1 is MNHNS and CDR2 is SASEGT. This chain's CDR3 is CASSAPFFQGVSGEKLFF. As DNA, the CDR3 is TGTGCCAGCAGTGCCCCTTTTTTCCAGGGGGTATCGGGTGAAAAACTGTTTTTT.

V usage is TRBV4-1 and J usage is TRBJ1-2; a possible D gene is TRBD1 (6 bases). This CDR3 has 13 amino acids. Germline V gene sequence: CDR1 MGHRA, CDR2 YSYEKL. Deletions cut 5 bases from V and 6 bases from J, with 13 bases between. The CDR3 loop is CASSFSRTDGYTF. The CDR3 region has the DNA TGCGCCAGCAGCTTTAGTCGGACAGATGGCTACACCTTC.

The chain links TRBV6-5 to TRBJ2-1; 9 bases agree with TRBD1. The CDR3 spans 15 residues. CDR1 is MNHEY and CDR2 is SVGAGI in the germline V gene. V lost 5 bases, J lost 2 bases, and 4 bases stayed unmatched. CDR3 sequence reads: CASSRDRVPYNEQFF. The CDR3 DNA reads as TGTGCCAGCAGTAGGGACAGGGTCCCCTACAATGAGCAGTTCTTC.

This chain connects TRBV7-9 to TRBJ1-1; the D is unclear. The CDR3 runs 13 residues. The ends were cut back, 4 bases at V and 1 base at J, with 7 bases in the middle. Germline CDR1 is SEHNR and CDR2 is FQNEAQ (reference sequence). CDR3 bases: TGTGCCAGCAGCTGGGGTCCGAACACTGAAGCTTTCTTT. Amino acid sequence: CASSWGPNTEAFF.

This chain connects TRBV5-4 to TRBJ2-7; D unclear. Germline CDR1 reads SGHNT; CDR2 reads YYREEE (reference sequence). The CDR3 length is 13 residues. The V end lost 1 base, the J end lost 4 bases, and 9 bases lay between the germline ends. The CDR3 reads CASSLKTGYEQYF. The CDR3 nucleotides are TGTGCCAGCAGCTTGAAGACTGGGTACGAGCAGTACTTC.

This clone was picked up one time. This sequence joins TRBV6-1 and TRBJ1-5; 9 bases match TRBD1. Looked up from germline, CDR1 is MNHNS and CDR2 is SASEGT. Losses at the gene ends were 1 base for V and 2 bases for J; bases not matched to a gene: 6. This CDR3 region has 17 residues. CDR3 DNA: TGTGCCAGCAGTGAAGTGGCAGGGACAGGGCGCAATCAGCCCCAGCATTTT. Translating gives CASSEVAGTGRNQPQHF.